Below, 10 T cell receptor beta chains from the same sample are listed, as sequenced in a study of T cell responses to AZD1222 COVID-19 vaccine. Repertoires were generated with immunoSEQ multiplex PCR, while TCRdb's copy carries only in-frame clones and drops some. The table has 130,000 or so clones, around 90% seen once. The sequences come from peripheral blood, collected 28 days after the second dose of the MenACWY control vaccine. The source is an adult who received the MenACWY meningococcal vaccine as a control.

This clone was seen once. V gene TRBV9 combines with J gene TRBJ1-3; 7 nucleotides align to TRBD1. CDR3 length: 16 residues. V lost 4 bases to trimming and J lost 0 bases; unmatched junction nucleotides: 7. Germline assignment: CDR1 SGDLS and CDR2 YYNGEE. CDR3 DNA sequence: TGTGCCAGCAGCTCCCCGACAGGGAGCTCTGGAAACACCATATATTTT. Its translation: CASSSPTGSSGNTIYF.

V gene TRBV7-8 combines with J gene TRBJ2-7; D might be TRBD2 (8 bases). This CDR3 contains 18 residues. CDR1 is SGHVS, CDR2 FQNEAQ, per germline. With 5 bases removed from V and 6 bases from J, the gap between germline ends came to 29 bases. This chain's CDR3 is CASSPGTGTAGVYVEQYF. CDR3 in DNA: TGTGCCAGCAGCCCGGGGACGGGGACAGCGGGAGTTTATGTCGAGCAGTACTTC.

The chain joins TRBV18 to TRBJ1-2; TRBD1 matches at 7 bases. The CDR3 sequence is 14 residues long. CDR1 is KGHSH and CDR2 is LQKENI in the germline V gene. The V and J ends lost 3 bases and 2 bases, in that order; junction bases with no gene match: 3. The CDR3 DNA sequence: TGTGCCAGCTCACCGGGACAGTCGAACTATGGCTACACCTTC. Amino acids: CASSPGQSNYGYTF.

The gene calls are TRBV9 and TRBJ2-3; 9 nucleotides agree with TRBD2. The junction had 11 bases not matched to a gene; V was cut back by 4 bases and J by 2 bases. The germline gives CDR1 SGDLS, CDR2 YYNGEE. The CDR3 consists of 17 residues. This chain's CDR3 is CASSPRGLAGPTDTQYF. The CDR3 region has the DNA TGTGCCAGCAGCCCTAGAGGGCTAGCGGGGCCCACAGATACGCAGTATTTT.

The chain employs TRBV10-3 and TRBJ2-7; D might be TRBD1 (5 bases). The V end was cut by 0 bases, the J end by 7 bases, with 16 bases between. Germline CDR1 is ENHRY and CDR2 is SYGVKD. The CDR3 is made up of 15 amino acids. CDR3 in amino acids: CAISESRGPPGEQYF. In nucleotides, the CDR3 is TGTGCCATCAGTGAGTCCCGTGGGCCCCCAGGGGAGCAGTACTTC.

The chain is built from TRBV18 and TRBJ1-2, with TRBD1 as a possible D gene (6 bases). This CDR3 has 15 amino acids. Germline assignment: CDR1 KGHSH and CDR2 LQKENI. Between the trimmed V and J ends, which lost 2 bases and 0 bases, there was a span of 10 bases. CDR3 residues: CASSPTGTTNYGYTF. The CDR3 coding sequence is TGTGCCAGCTCACCAACCGGGACAACTAACTATGGCTACACCTTC.

This chain joins TRBV15 and TRBJ2-1; 10 bases align to TRBD2. J gave up 4 bases and V 1 base, and 7 bases lay outside the gene matches. CDR3 length: 17 amino acids. Per the germline V gene, CDR1 is LNHNV and CDR2 is YYDKDF (reference sequence). The CDR3 loop is CATSRGERGGKYNEQFF. CDR3 DNA sequence: TGTGCCACCAGCAGAGGAGAGCGGGGGGGAAAATACAATGAGCAGTTCTTC.

The J gene is TRBJ1-1, the V gene TRBV5-1; 9 bases are a match to TRBD1. Germline values: CDR1 SGHRS, CDR2 YFSETQ. With V trimmed by 4 bases and J by 1 base, 5 bases remained unmatched. The CDR3 covers 15 residues. The CDR3 DNA follows: TGCGCCAGCAGCGAACAGGGGGCGGGGAACACTGAAGCTTTCTTT. As protein: CASSEQGAGNTEAFF.

CDR3 in DNA: TGTGCCAGCTCACCATCCGGGACAGGGTTCGGCGAGCAGTACTTC. It specifies CASSPSGTGFGEQYF. The chain carries TRBV18 and TRBJ2-7; 9 positions match TRBD1. V dropped 2 bases and J dropped 6; count of bases not matched to a gene: 8. CDR1 KGHSH and CDR2 LQKENI come from the germline V gene. The CDR3 is made up of 15 amino acids.

The J gene is TRBJ2-7, the V gene TRBV11-2, with 9 bases matching TRBD2. V was pared by 0 bases and J by 6 bases, with 6 bases of the junction left unmatched. CDR1 is SGHAT and CDR2 is FQNNGV in the germline V gene. This CDR3 spans 15 amino acids. The CDR3 spells CASSLEAGGMGEQYF. CDR3 sequence (DNA): TGTGCCAGCAGCTTAGAGGCGGGAGGGATGGGCGAGCAGTACTTC. Looking up the rest from reference TRBV11-2 and TRBJ2-7 gives the full variable domain: EAGVAQSPRYKIIEKRQSVAFWCNPISGHATLYWYQQILGQGPKLLIQFQNNGVVDDSQLPKDRFSAERLKGVDSTLKIQPAKLEDSAVYLCASSLEAGGMGEQYFGPGTRLTVT.